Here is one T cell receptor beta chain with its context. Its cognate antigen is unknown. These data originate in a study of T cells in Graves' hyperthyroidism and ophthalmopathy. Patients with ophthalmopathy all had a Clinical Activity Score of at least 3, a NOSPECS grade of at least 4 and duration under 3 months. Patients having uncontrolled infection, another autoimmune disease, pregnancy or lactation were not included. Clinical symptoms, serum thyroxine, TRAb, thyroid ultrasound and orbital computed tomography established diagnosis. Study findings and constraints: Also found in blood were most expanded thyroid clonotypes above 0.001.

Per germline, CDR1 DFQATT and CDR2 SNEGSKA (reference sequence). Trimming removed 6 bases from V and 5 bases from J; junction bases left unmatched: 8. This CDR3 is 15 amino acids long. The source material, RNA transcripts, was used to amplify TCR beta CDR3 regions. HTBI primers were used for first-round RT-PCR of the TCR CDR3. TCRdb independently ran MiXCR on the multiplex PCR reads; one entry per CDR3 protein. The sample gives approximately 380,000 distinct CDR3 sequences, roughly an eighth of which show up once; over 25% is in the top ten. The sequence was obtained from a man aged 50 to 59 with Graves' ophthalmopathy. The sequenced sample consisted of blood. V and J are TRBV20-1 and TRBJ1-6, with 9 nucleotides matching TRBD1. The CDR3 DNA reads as TGCAGTGCGGAACCGGGACAGGGACATAATTCACCCCTCCACTTT. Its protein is CSAEPGQGHNSPLHF.